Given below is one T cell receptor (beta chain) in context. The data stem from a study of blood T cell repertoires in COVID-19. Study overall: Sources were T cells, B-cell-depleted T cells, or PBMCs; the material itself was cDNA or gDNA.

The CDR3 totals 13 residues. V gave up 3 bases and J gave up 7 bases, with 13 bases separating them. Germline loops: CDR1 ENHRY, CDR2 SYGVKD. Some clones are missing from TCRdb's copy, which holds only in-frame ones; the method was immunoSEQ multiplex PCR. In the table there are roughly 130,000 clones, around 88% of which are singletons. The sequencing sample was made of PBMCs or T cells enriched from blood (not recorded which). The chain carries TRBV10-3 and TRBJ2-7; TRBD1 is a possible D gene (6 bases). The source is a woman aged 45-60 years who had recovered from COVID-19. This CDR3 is CAISEGGLREQYF. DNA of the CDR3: TGTGCCATCAGTGAAGGGGGTCTAAGAGAGCAGTACTTC.